Each of the 21 T cell receptor beta chains below was sequenced from the same sample in a study of cytomegalovirus exposure and HLA in healthy donors. Primers: 60 Vbeta forward and 13 Jbeta reverse. Some clones are missing from TCRdb's copy, which holds only in-frame ones; the method was immunoSEQ multiplex PCR. Among around 180,000 clones listed, around 82% were seen once. Sequencing was performed on PBMCs. These receptors were taken from a man aged 18 to 30 in good health and CMV-seronegative.

The chain uses TRBV11-2 and TRBJ1-2, with TRBD1 matching 8 bases. CDR3 size: 14 residues. Germline V gives CDR1 SGHAT, CDR2 FQNNGV. With 5 bases clipped from V and 7 bases from J, the junction kept 9 bases outside the gene matches. The CDR3 here is CASSPRGTGVGYTF. CDR3 in DNA: TGTGCCAGCAGCCCTCGGGGGACAGGAGTTGGCTACACCTTC.

The V gene is TRBV7-9, the J gene TRBJ2-1; 8 bases line up with TRBD1. This CDR3 contains 15 residues. Germline CDR1 reads SEHNR; CDR2 reads FQNEAQ (reference sequence). V lost 4 bases and J lost 4; bases outside the gene matches: 6. The CDR3 DNA follows: TGTGCCAGCAGCTCCCGGACAGGGAATTACAATGAGCAGTTCTTC. Translation gives CASSSRTGNYNEQFF.

V usage is TRBV9 and J usage is TRBJ1-3, with 10 bases fitting TRBD1. Per germline, CDR1 SGDLS and CDR2 YYNGEE. V shed 0 bases, J shed 1 base, and the junction held 1 base outside the gene matches. The CDR3 covers 16 residues. The CDR3 region is CASSVGTGGSGNTIYF. The CDR3 DNA reads TGTGCCAGCAGCGTAGGGACAGGGGGTTCTGGAAACACCATATATTTT.

V gene TRBV30 combines with J gene TRBJ2-3, with TRBD1 identical over 7 bases. This CDR3 has 18 amino acids. Germline trimming cut 5 bases from V and 3 bases from J; bases unmatched to any gene: 20. Germline assignment: CDR1 GTSNPN and CDR2 SVGIG (reference sequence). The CDR3 here is CAWGPSRWQGVGTDTQYF. DNA for the CDR3: TGTGCCTGGGGTCCCTCTCGTTGGCAGGGGGTAGGTACAGATACGCAGTATTTT. The variable domain in full, with the rest retrieved from reference TRBV30 and TRBJ2-3, is SQTIHQWPATLVQPVGSPLSLECTVEGTSNPNLYWYRQAAGRGLQLLFYSVGIGQISSEVPQNLSASRPQDRQFILSSKKLLLSDSGFYLCAWGPSRWQGVGTDTQYFGPGTRLTVL.

The J gene is TRBJ2-3, the V gene TRBV4-1, with 9 positions matching TRBD2. CDR3 length: 16 amino acids. Germline V gene sequence: CDR1 MGHRA, CDR2 YSYEKL. After removal of 0 bases from V and 2 bases from J, the junction contained 3 bases not matched to a gene. Written as DNA, the CDR3 is TGCGCCAGCAGCCAAGAGGCTAGCGGGAACACAGATACGCAGTATTTT. Its translation: CASSQEASGNTDTQYF.

The chain links TRBV7-8 to TRBJ2-7; 9 bases fit TRBD1. The germline V gene has CDR1 SGHVS and CDR2 FQNEAQ. Trimming at V came to 2 bases and at J to 5 bases, leaving 16 bases not matched to a gene. This CDR3 is 18 amino acids long. The CDR3 DNA reads as TGTGCCAGCAGCTTACCGCACACCACCGGGACAGGGACCCACGAGCAGTACTTC. Protein sequence: CASSLPHTTGTGTHEQYF.

This clone was recorded a few times. This rearrangement joins TRBV19 to TRBJ2-2, with TRBD1 matching 7 bases. The CDR3 extends over 15 amino acids. The germline gives CDR1 LNHDA, CDR2 SQIVND (reference sequence). V lost 5 bases and J lost 0; bases outside the gene matches: 3. The CDR3 region has the DNA TGTGCCAGTAGTCTTGGGACAGCGAACACCGGGGAGCTGTTTTTT. This sequence encodes CASSLGTANTGELFF. The whole variable domain, filled in from reference TRBV19 and TRBJ2-2, reads DGGITQSPKYLFRKEGQNVTLSCEQNLNHDAMYWYRQDPGQGLRLIYYSQIVNDFQKGDIAEGYSVSREKKESFPLTVTSAQKNPTAFYLCASSLGTANTGELFFGEGSRLTVL.

The gene calls are TRBV28 and TRBJ1-2; D is perhaps TRBD1 (6 bases). The germline V and J ends were trimmed by 6 bases and 1 base, with 12 bases remaining between them. Germline V gene lookup returns CDR1 MDHEN and CDR2 SYDVKM. This CDR3 comprises 14 residues. Here the CDR3 DNA reads TGTGCCAGCAGAAGACAGGCGGTTAACTATGGCTACACCTTC. It encodes CASRRQAVNYGYTF.

The CDR3 sequence: CATRLGQQSYEQYF. Written as DNA, the CDR3 is TGTGCCACCCGCCTGGGGCAGCAATCCTACGAGCAGTACTTC. The V gene is TRBV10-3, the J gene TRBJ2-7; weak D call: TRBD1 (5 bases). The CDR3 covers 14 residues. CDR1 is ENHRY and CDR2 is SYGVKD in the germline V gene. With 10 bases removed from V and 1 base from J, the gap between germline ends came to 17 bases.

The genes are TRBV29-1 and TRBJ2-7; D possibly corresponds to TRBD2 (6 bases). The germline V gene has CDR1 SQVTM and CDR2 ANQGSEA. CDR3 length: 13 amino acids. Trimming took off 1 base at V and 6 bases at J, with 13 bases between the two ends. The CDR3 here is CSVEGAGNGEQYF. CDR3 DNA: TGCAGCGTTGAAGGCGCGGGGAACGGCGAGCAGTACTTC.

V and J are TRBV27 and TRBJ1-1, with 8 bases lining up with TRBD1. CDR3 size: 15 residues. Germline V gene lookup returns CDR1 MNHEY and CDR2 SMNVEV (reference sequence). The trim removed 0 bases at V and 4 bases at J, leaving 4 bases unmatched. The CDR3 reads CASSLSSGGITEAFF. CDR3 DNA: TGTGCCAGCAGTTTATCGTCAGGGGGCATCACTGAAGCTTTCTTT.

This chain connects TRBV5-1 to TRBJ2-2, with D possibly matching TRBD2 (5 bases). V lost 4 bases and J 0 bases, leaving 16 bases between the germline ends. Germline loops: CDR1 SGHRS, CDR2 YFSETQ. This CDR3 spans 17 amino acids. CDR3 sequence (DNA): TGCGCCAGCAGCCCCGGAGGAGGAATCGCGAACACCGGGGAGCTGTTTTTT. Protein product: CASSPGGGIANTGELFF.

The J gene is TRBJ1-2, the V gene TRBV10-2; 11 bases fit TRBD1. CDR1 is WSHSY and CDR2 is SAAADI in the germline V gene. Germline trimming cut 6 bases from V and 7 bases from J; bases unmatched to any gene: 4. The CDR3 extends over 13 amino acids. The DNA for the CDR3 is TGCGCCAGCAGCCAGGACAGGGGGCTTGGCTACACCTTC. It specifies CASSQDRGLGYTF.

The V call is TRBV4-3, the J call TRBJ2-1, with D possibly being TRBD2 (6 bases). Trimming removed 0 bases from V and 8 bases from J, with 23 bases in between. The CDR3 loop spans 18 amino acids. CDR1 LGHNA and CDR2 YSLEER come from the germline V gene. In DNA form, the CDR3 reads TGCGCCAGCAGCCAAGAAAGTGGAGGGAAAGGATTTTTCGATGAGCAGTTCTTC. Translating it yields CASSQESGGKGFFDEQFF.

The chain is built from TRBV9 and TRBJ2-7; D not certain. V dropped 0 bases and J dropped 3 bases, with 10 bases sitting between them. This CDR3 is 14 amino acids long. CDR1 SGDLS and CDR2 YYNGEE come from the germline V gene. The CDR3 protein is CASSVGHTHYEQYF. CDR3 bases: TGTGCCAGCAGCGTAGGCCACACGCACTACGAGCAGTACTTC.

This chain uses TRBV9 with TRBJ2-5; a possible D gene is TRBD1 (6 bases). The CDR3 extends over 16 amino acids. The germline V gene encodes CDR1 SGDLS and CDR2 YYNGEE. The germline V and J ends were trimmed by 0 bases and 1 base, with 13 bases remaining between them. The CDR3 region is CASSVGNGGSQETQYF. The CDR3 nucleotides read TGTGCCAGCAGCGTAGGGAATGGGGGCTCCCAAGAGACCCAGTACTTC.

The chain joins TRBV2 to TRBJ2-7, with 10 bases that match TRBD2. The CDR3 contains 12 residues. Looked up from germline, CDR1 is SNHLY and CDR2 is FYNNEI. Trimming cost V 10 bases and J 4 bases; bases outside gene matches: 4. CDR3 bases: TGTGCCATCTTAGCGGGAGGTTACGAGCAGTACTTC. It translates to CAILAGGYEQYF.

CDR3 sequence reads: CAWRIRPRGSPLHF. The DNA of the CDR3 is TGTGCCTGGAGAATTCGCCCCAGGGGTTCACCCCTCCACTTT. The chain combines TRBV30 with TRBJ1-6, with D perhaps TRBD1 (6 bases). This CDR3 region has 14 residues. Germline V CDR1 and CDR2: GTSNPN, SVGIG (reference sequence). Trimming removed 3 bases from V and 9 bases from J, with 15 bases in between.

This clone was detected only once. The chain joins TRBV15 to TRBJ2-7; D is unclear. Germline-derived CDR1 and CDR2 are LNHNV and YYDKDF (reference sequence). The CDR3 consists of 13 residues. V was trimmed by 4 bases and J by 2 bases, leaving 9 bases between them. The CDR3 nucleotides are TGTGCCACCAGCAACAGAGCCACCTACGAGCAGTACTTC. It translates to CATSNRATYEQYF. Complete variable domain (other parts from reference TRBV15 and TRBJ2-7): DAMVIQNPRYQVTQFGKPVTLSCSQTLNHNVMYWYQQKSSQAPKLLFHYYDKDFNNEADTPDNFQSRRPNTSFCFLDIRSPGLGDTAMYLCATSNRATYEQYFGPGTRLTVT.

The chain is built from TRBV6-4 and TRBJ1-2; D not certain. Trimming left V 0 bases short and J 0 bases short, with 11 bases between. The CDR3 runs 16 residues. CDR1 is MRHNA and CDR2 is SNTAGT in the germline V gene. In DNA, the CDR3 is TGTGCCAGCAGTGACTCCAATTTGTTAGCTAACTATGGCTACACCTTC. As protein: CASSDSNLLANYGYTF.

The chain has TRBV5-1 and TRBJ2-7; 14 bases are a match to TRBD2. Trimming at V came to 4 bases and at J to 3 bases, leaving 18 bases not matched to a gene. Germline-derived CDR1 and CDR2 are SGHRS and YFSETQ. The CDR3 sequence is 20 residues long. The CDR3 here is CASSGAGTWTSGGTRYEQYF. As DNA, the CDR3 is TGCGCCAGCAGCGGTGCCGGGACCTGGACTAGCGGGGGGACCCGCTACGAGCAGTACTTC.